This T cell receptor beta chain is drawn from a study of metastatic and nonmetastatic thyroid tumors. Study at large: Repertoires from blood and tumor or nodule tissue of malignant and benign thyroid patients were compared.

Per the authors' pipeline: Across clinicopathological groups, CDR3 differences served as the basis for building a distant-metastasis classifier for papillary thyroid cancer. TCRdb re-clonotyped the PCR reads through MiXCR. Here the V and J calls rest on TCRdb's processing, not on the authors' analysis. This table has 25,000 to 30,000 clones, around 25% appearing once. Patients underwent thyroid surgery, and none had received any treatment before it. The V end lost 5 bases, the J end lost 3 bases, and 15 bases lay between the germline ends. CDR3 size: 15 residues. The V and J genes are TRBV12-3 or TRBV12-4 and TRBJ2-3, with D maybe TRBD1 (5 bases). The sequenced sample was blood. The clonotype was recovered from a female donor with papillary thyroid cancer or a benign thyroid nodule (not recorded which). Some clones in this sample may be carry-over from other donors' samples. This CDR3 reads CASSPLGLSTDTQYF. CDR3 bases: TGTGCCAGCAGTCCTTTGGGGCTCTCAACAGATACGCAGTATTTT.